This T cell receptor (beta chain) originates from a study of cytomegalovirus exposure and HLA in healthy donors. PCR amplification relied on 60 Vbeta primers (plus 13 Jbeta primers). Method: immunoSEQ multiplex PCR; TCRdb's copy keeps in-frame clones and lacks some. In the table there are about 130,000 clones, approximately 71% of which are singletons. CDR3 length: 16 amino acids. After removal of 3 bases from V and 1 base from J, the junction contained 5 bases not matched to a gene. Per germline, CDR1 SEHNR and CDR2 FQNEAQ (reference sequence). Study-level results: A cluster of highly shared sequence variants was likely a sequencing artifact. When analyzed later, the rates of TCR association showed variation by HLA locus, with DRB1 the most and HLA-C the fewest. Presence/absence analyses assumed roughly uniform sequencing depth across donors, which may not hold.

This clone was observed a single time. The antigen remains unidentified. The TCR was taken from a man aged 30 to 45 in good health and CMV-seronegative. The sequenced sample was PBMCs. The gene calls are TRBV7-9 and TRBJ2-3; 9 bases fit TRBD1. The CDR3 sequence is CASSFWDRVRTDTQYF. In nucleotides, the CDR3 is TGTGCCAGCAGCTTTTGGGACAGGGTTCGCACAGATACGCAGTATTTT. Together with reference TRBV7-9 and TRBJ2-3, the CDR3 gives the full variable domain: DTGVSQNPRHKITKRGQNVTFRCDPISEHNRLYWYRQTLGQGPEFLTYFQNEAQLEKSRLLSDRFSAERPKGSFSTLEIQRTEQGDSAMYLCASSFWDRVRTDTQYFGPGTRLTVL.